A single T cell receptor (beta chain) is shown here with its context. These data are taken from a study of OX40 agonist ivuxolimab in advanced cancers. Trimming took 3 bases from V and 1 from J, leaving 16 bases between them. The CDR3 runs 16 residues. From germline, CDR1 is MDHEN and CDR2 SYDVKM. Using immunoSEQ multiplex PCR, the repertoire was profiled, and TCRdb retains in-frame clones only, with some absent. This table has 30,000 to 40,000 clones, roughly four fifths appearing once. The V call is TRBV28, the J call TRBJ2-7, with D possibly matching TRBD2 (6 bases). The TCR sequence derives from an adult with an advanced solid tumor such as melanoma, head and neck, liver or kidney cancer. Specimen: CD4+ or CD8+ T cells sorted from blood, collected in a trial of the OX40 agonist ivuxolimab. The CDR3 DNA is TGTGCCAGCAGTTTCCACCTAGCGCTCCTGTCCTACGAGCAGTACTTC. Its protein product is CASSFHLALLSYEQYF.